This record looks at one T cell receptor beta chain sequence and its context. From the RACE reads, TCRdb called clonotypes with MiXCR, one entry per CDR3 protein. The sample has about 340,000 distinct CDR3 sequences; 5.5% to 8% are singletons. The data originate from a study of human T cells and chemical hapten exposure. Time point given: patch test 1, 2 weeks after DPC sensitization. Treatment: therapeutic diphenylcyclopropenone sensitization with weekly scalp DPC. The CDR3 runs 14 residues. The V gene's germline CDR1 is MNHEY and CDR2 SVGAGI. Losses at the gene ends were 6 bases for V and 6 bases for J; bases not matched to a gene: 7.

The TCR sequence derives from a woman between 18 and 29 years old with alopecia areata. Some clones in this sample may be carry-over from other donors' samples. The sample here was whole blood, taken in connection with sensitization to the hapten diphenylcyclopropenone (DPC). The chain combines TRBV6-5 with TRBJ1-5; 8 nucleotides agree with TRBD1. Here the CDR3 reads CASRRDRNTQPQHF. CDR3 sequence (DNA): TGTGCCAGCAGACGGGACAGGAATACTCAGCCCCAGCATTTT.